This T cell receptor (beta chain) came from a study of blood T cell repertoires in COVID-19. Study background: Both acute and convalescent COVID-19 samples were obtained from the United States, Italy and Spain.

The CDR3 sequence is 14 residues long. Germline CDR1 SGHDN, CDR2 FVKESK. After removal of 5 bases from V and 5 bases from J, the junction contained 5 bases not matched to a gene. In its sample, this clone was seen a few times. Sequencing was performed with immunoSEQ multiplex PCR; in TCRdb, only in-frame clones are kept and a portion is missing. The sample records around 330,000 clones, 90% being singletons. Residents of about two dozen US areas, aged about 18 to 95 years, made up the participants. Participants' own reports of clinical history determined their cohort assignment. Cohort 3 recovery required two negative PCRs, clearance, or symptom resolution.

The genes are TRBV14 and TRBJ2-2; 7 nucleotides line up with TRBD1. The TCR originated in a man in his sixties who had recovered from COVID-19. The sequenced material came from PBMCs or T cells enriched from blood (not recorded which). The CDR3 DNA reads as TGTGCCAGCAGCGACAGGGTGTGGACCGGGGAGCTGTTTTTT. This encodes CASSDRVWTGELFF.